This T cell receptor (beta chain) was identified during a study of OX40 agonist ivuxolimab in advanced cancers. As for the study in general: With ivuxolimab, an agonistic anti-OX40 (CD134) antibody, patients were treated.

CDR1 and CDR2 (germline): MNHNS, SASEGT. This CDR3 has 15 residues. V gave up 6 bases and J gave up 1 base, with 13 bases separating them. Sequenced by immunoSEQ multiplex PCR; TCRdb stores in-frame clones only, minus some. The sample has 70,000 to 90,000 clones, about 88% seen once; the top ten hold roughly 0.38%. The sequence was obtained from an adult with an advanced solid tumor such as melanoma, head and neck, liver or kidney cancer. The chain combines TRBV6-1 with TRBJ1-5; the D gene is possibly TRBD1 (5 bases). Sequencing used CD4+ or CD8+ T cells sorted from blood, obtained in a trial of the OX40 agonist ivuxolimab. Here the CDR3 reads CASRQGWESNQPQHF. The DNA for the CDR3 is TGTGCCAGCAGGCAGGGATGGGAGAGCAATCAGCCCCAGCATTTT.